This T cell receptor beta chain was captured in a study of blood T cell repertoires in COVID-19 (dated by TCRdb to about 2020). For the wider study: Samples covering the acute and convalescent phases of COVID-19 were provided by collaborators in the United States, Italy and Spain. The dataset comprised deeply sampled blood TCRbeta repertoires from subjects exposed to, actively infected with, or recovered from COVID-19. Where available, HLA class I and class II types were obtained from metadata supplied by the sample provider rather than from assay-based typing. The repertoires were released in a freely available public database intended as a resource for research on the immune response to SARS-CoV-2. Nearly every sample came with metadata listing a de-identified subject ID, COVID-19 status, age in years and sex. Samples were obtained from the ongoing ImmuneRACE study (first 160 participants) and from some 1,200 subjects provided by 6 global collaborators. The material from the prospective study consisted of cDNA or gDNA derived from T cells, B-cell-depleted T cells, or PBMCs.

Collaborating institutions collected whole blood in K2EDTA tubes following their own protocols. Collaborator samples were shipped for TCRbeta analysis as frozen whole blood, isolated PBMCs, or DNA extracted from either sample type. Beyond this particular receptor, the publication reports: The amount of clinical and demographic metadata varied by source and participant and was provided uncurated.

From a lookup of the germline V gene (reference sequence), CDR1 and CDR2 are MNHEY and SMNVEV. The CDR3 runs 17 residues from the cysteine to the phenylalanine. This entry keeps only the CDR3 DNA: 51 bases, framed from base 1. From V the trimming removes 5 bases and from J it removes 5 bases, while the gene matches leave 8 bases of the junction unaccounted for. The immunoSEQ Assay, a bias-controlled multiplex PCR, was used to amplify TCRbeta CDR3 regions from genomic DNA. The study's own analysis went as follows. Within the assay, amplification of reference gene primers was used to estimate how many nucleated cells each sample contained. To quantify the absolute abundance of each unique TCRbeta CDR3 rearrangement, sequence reads were collapsed and filtered. Productive Simpson clonality was computed per sample as the square root of Simpson's diversity index over productive rearrangements. Not all clones reach the TCRdb copy of this immuneACCESS table, which keeps in-frame sequences only. Checked studies attribute under half of the gap to unresolved V genes and leave the rest unexplained. The V and J calls and the clone size are those of that table, but D and trimming were determined from the DNA. The table for this sample lists hundreds of thousands of clones; around nine tenths of them were counted only once. The ten largest clones take up around 3% of the sample.

Concerning this clone: It lacks a known antigen. No much larger clone exists at a distance of one base, and base qualities are not known.

The sample consisted of peripheral blood. This receptor was taken from a man aged 18 to 30 with active or convalescent COVID-19. Recombination joined TRBV27 with TRBJ2-2, with TRBD2 identical over 13 junction bases. The bases are TGTGCCAGCAGTCCGCGACTAGCGGGGGGACGGACCGGGGAGCTGTTTTTT. The translation is CASSPRLAGGRTGELFF.